The clone carrying this TCR beta chain was counted only a few times. Its antigen is unknown. There are 13 residues in the CDR3. The V end was cut by 6 bases, the J end by 4 bases, with 10 bases between. TCRdb reanalysed the 5' RACE reads using MiXCR and keeps one entry per CDR3 protein. This table has some 190,000 distinct CDR3 sequences, approximately 16% appearing once. This sample is drawn from a study of identical twins. Overall study findings and caveats: Beta out-of-frame sequences showed weaker excess sharing between twins. The models gave estimates that fell short of the out-of-frame TCR alpha sharing seen in monozygotic twins. Cross-sectional statistical analysis, not tracking of the same donors, underpinned the conclusions.

These same records also appear under a second study, on T cells expressing NK-cell markers.

The sequencing sample was made of CD8+ T cells sorted from blood. The chain has TRBV12-3 or TRBV12-4 and TRBJ2-1; perhaps TRBD2 as D (5 bases). This receptor was taken from a young woman in good health. The CDR3 sequence: CASRKDSYNEQFF. As DNA, the CDR3 is TGTGCCAGCAGAAAGGACTCATACAATGAGCAGTTCTTC.